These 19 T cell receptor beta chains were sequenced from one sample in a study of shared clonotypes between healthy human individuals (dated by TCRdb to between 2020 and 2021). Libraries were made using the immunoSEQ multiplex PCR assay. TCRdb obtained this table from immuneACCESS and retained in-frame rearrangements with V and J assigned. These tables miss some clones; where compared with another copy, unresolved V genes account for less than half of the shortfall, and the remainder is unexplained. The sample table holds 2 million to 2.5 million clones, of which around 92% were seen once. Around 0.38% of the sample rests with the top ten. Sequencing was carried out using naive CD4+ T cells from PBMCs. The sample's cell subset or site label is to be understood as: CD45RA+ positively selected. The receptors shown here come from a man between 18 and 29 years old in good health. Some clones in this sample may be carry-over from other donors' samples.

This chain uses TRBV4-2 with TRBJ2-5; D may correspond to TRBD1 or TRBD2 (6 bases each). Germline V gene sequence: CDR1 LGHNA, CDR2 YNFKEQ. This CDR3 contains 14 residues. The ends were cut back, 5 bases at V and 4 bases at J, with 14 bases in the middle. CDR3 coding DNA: TGTGCCAGCAGCTATAAAGGGGGGAGAGAGACCCAGTACTTC. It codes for CASSYKGGRETQYF.

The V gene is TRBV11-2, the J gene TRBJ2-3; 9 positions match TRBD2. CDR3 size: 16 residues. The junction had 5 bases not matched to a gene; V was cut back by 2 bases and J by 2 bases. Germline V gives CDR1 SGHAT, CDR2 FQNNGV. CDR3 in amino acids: CASSLLREGLTDTQYF. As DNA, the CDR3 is TGTGCCAGCAGCTTACTGCGGGAGGGCCTCACAGATACGCAGTATTTT.

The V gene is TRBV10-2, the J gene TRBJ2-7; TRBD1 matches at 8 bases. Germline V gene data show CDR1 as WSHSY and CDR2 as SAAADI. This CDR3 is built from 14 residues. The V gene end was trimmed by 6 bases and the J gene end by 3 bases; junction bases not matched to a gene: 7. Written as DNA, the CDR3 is TGCGCCAGCAGAGTAAACAGGGGGAGCTACGAGCAGTACTTC. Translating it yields CASRVNRGSYEQYF.

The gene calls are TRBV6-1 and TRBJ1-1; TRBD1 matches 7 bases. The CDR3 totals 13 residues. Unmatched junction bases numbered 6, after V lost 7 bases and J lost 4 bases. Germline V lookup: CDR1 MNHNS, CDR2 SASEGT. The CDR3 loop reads CASIRTGGTEAFF. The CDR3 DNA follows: TGTGCCAGCATCAGGACAGGCGGCACTGAAGCTTTCTTT.

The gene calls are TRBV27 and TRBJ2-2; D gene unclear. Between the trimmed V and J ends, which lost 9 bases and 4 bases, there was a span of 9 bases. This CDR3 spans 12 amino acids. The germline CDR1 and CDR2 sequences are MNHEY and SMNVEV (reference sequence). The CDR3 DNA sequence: TGTGCCAGGGGTCAAGTCACCGGGGAGCTGTTTTTT. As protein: CARGQVTGELFF.

CDR3 sequence: CASSSEQETQYF. In DNA, the CDR3 is TGTGCCAGCTCTTCCGAACAAGAGACCCAGTACTTC. The V gene is TRBV18, the J gene TRBJ2-5; D is undetermined. The CDR3 is made up of 12 amino acids. CDR1 is KGHSH, CDR2 LQKENI, per germline. V lost 6 bases, J lost 2 bases, and 7 bases lay in between.

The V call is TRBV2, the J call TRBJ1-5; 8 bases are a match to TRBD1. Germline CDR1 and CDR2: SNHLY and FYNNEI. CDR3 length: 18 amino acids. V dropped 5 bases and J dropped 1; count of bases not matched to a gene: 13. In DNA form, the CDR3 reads TGTGCCAGCAGTCCACTTGGGTCTCAGGGGGCCAGCAATCAGCCCCAGCATTTT. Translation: CASSPLGSQGASNQPQHF.

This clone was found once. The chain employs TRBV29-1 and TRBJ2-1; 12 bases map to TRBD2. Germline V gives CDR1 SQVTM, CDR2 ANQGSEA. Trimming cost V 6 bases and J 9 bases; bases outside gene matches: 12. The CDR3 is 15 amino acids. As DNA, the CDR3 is TGCAGCGTCCAAAGGCGGTTGGGACTAGCGGGTGAGCAGTTCTTC. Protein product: CSVQRRLGLAGEQFF.

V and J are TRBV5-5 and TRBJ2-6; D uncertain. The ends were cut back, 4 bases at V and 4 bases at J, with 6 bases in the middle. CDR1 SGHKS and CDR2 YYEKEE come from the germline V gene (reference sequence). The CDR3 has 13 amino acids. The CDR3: CASSGEGANVLTF. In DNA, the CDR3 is TGTGCCAGCAGCGGCGAGGGGGCCAACGTCCTGACTTTC.

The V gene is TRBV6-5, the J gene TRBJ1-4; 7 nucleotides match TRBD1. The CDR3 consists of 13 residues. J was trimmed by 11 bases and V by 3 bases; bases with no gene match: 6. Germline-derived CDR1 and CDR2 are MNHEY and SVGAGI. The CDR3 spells CASSYEDRAKLFF. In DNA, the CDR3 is TGTGCCAGCAGTTATGAAGACAGGGCCAAACTGTTTTTT.

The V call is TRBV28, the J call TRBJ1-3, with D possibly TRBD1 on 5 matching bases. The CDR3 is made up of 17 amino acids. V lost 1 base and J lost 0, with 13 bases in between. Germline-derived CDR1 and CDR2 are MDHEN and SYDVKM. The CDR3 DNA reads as TGTGCCAGCAGTTTATTAGCGGGGCAGCACTCTGGAAACACCATATATTTT. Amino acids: CASSLLAGQHSGNTIYF.

The CDR3 reads CASSPRTAAPYEQYF. The DNA for the CDR3 is TGTGCCAGCAGCCCGAGGACGGCGGCCCCCTACGAGCAGTACTTC. The chain combines TRBV9 with TRBJ2-7; D gene uncertain. Germline V gives CDR1 SGDLS, CDR2 YYNGEE. The CDR3 runs 15 residues. Trimming pared 4 bases from V and 2 bases from J, leaving 16 bases between.

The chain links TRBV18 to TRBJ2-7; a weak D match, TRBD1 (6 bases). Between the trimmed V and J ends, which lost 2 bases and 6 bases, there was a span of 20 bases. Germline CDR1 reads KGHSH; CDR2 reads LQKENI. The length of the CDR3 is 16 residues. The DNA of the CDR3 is TGTGCCAGCTCACCATCTTTGACAGGACTTGGGGGCGAGCAGTACTTC. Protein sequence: CASSPSLTGLGGEQYF.

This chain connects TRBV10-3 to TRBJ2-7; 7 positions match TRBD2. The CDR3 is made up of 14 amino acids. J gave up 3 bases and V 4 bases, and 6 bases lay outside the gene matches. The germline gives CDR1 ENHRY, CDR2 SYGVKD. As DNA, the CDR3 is TGTGCCATCAGTGGCCAGCGGGGAGACTACGAGCAGTACTTC. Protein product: CAISGQRGDYEQYF.

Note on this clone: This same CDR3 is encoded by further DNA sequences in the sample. The CDR3 DNA reads as TGTGCCAGCAGCCCGGACAGGGGAGGTGAAAAACTGTTTTTT. Translation: CASSPDRGGEKLFF. V gene TRBV7-9 combines with J gene TRBJ1-4, with 9 bases identical to TRBD1. The V gene's germline CDR1 is SEHNR and CDR2 FQNEAQ (reference sequence). CDR3 length equals 14 residues. V was clipped by 5 bases and J by 7 bases; unmatched bases: 5. Filled out from reference TRBV7-9 and TRBJ1-4, the complete variable domain reads DTGVSQNPRHKITKRGQNVTFRCDPISEHNRLYWYRQTLGQGPEFLTYFQNEAQLEKSRLLSDRFSAERPKGSFSTLEIQRTEQGDSAMYLCASSPDRGGEKLFFGSGTQLSVL.

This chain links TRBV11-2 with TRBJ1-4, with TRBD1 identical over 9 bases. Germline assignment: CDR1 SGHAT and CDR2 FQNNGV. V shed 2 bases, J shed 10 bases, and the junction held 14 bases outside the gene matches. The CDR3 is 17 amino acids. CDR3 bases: TGTGCCAGCAGCTTAAACGTCTGGGGACAGGGAGGGGTAAAACTGTTTTTT. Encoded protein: CASSLNVWGQGGVKLFF.

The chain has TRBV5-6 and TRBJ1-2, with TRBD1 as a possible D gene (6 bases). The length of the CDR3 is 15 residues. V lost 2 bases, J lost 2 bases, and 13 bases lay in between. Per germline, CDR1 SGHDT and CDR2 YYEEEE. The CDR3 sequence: CASSFIQGRNYGYTF. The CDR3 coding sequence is TGTGCCAGCAGCTTCATACAGGGTCGAAACTATGGCTACACCTTC.

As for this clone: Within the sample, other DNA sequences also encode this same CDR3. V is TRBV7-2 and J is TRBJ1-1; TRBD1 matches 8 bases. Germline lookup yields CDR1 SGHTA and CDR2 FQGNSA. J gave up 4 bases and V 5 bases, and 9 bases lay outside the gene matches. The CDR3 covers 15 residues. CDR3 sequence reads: CASSLSRTGSTEAFF. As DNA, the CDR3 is TGTGCCAGCAGCCTCTCCCGGACAGGGTCCACTGAAGCTTTCTTT.

This CDR3 reads CASSSPSGGMYEQYF. The CDR3 DNA reads TGTGCCAGCAGCTCCCCATCGGGGGGTATGTACGAGCAGTACTTC. This chain links TRBV7-8 with TRBJ2-7, with 7 bases fitting TRBD2. This CDR3 spans 15 amino acids. The V and J ends lost 4 bases and 4 bases, in that order; junction bases with no gene match: 10. Germline V lookup: CDR1 SGHVS, CDR2 FQNEAQ.